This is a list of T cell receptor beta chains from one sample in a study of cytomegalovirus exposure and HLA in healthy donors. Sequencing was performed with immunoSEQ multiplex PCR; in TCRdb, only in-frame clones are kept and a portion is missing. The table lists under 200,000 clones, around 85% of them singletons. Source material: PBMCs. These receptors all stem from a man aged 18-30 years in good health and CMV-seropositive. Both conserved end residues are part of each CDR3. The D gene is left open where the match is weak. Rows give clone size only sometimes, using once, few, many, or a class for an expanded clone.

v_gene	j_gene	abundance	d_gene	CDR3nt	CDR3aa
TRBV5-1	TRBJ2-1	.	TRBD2	TGCGCCAGCAGCTTCACCCGCGGGGGTAGCTCCTACAATGAGCAGTTCTTC	CASSFTRGGSSYNEQFF
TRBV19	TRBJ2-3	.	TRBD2	TGTGCCAGTAGTATCCTAGCGGGGGGGCCTGCAGATACGCAGTATTTT	CASSILAGGPADTQYF
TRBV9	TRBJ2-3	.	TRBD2	TGTGCCAGCAGCGTAGATATGGCGGGGGGCCTCACAGATACGCAGTATTTT	CASSVDMAGGLTDTQYF
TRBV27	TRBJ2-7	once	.	TGTGCCAGCACCGGCTTTAGCTCCTACGAGCAGTACTTC	CASTGFSSYEQYF
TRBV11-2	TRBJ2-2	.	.	TGTGCCAGCACTGAACAGGAAAACACCGGGGAGCTGTTTTTT	CASTEQENTGELFF
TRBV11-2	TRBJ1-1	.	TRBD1	TGTGCCAGCAGCTACCTTACAGGGGGCACTGAAGCTTTCTTT	CASSYLTGGTEAFF
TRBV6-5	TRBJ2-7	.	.	TGTGCCAGCCAGACAGTAACCTACGAGCAGTACTTC	CASQTVTYEQYF
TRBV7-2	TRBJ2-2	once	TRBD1	TGTGCCAGCAGCTTAGTGTTTTGGGGGGGACAGGGCGGCACCGGGGAGCTGTTTTTT	CASSLVFWGGQGGTGELFF
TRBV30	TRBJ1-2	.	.	TGTGCCCGATCCGAGAAAGTCCTAATACCGTATGGCTACACCTTC	CARSEKVLIPYGYTF
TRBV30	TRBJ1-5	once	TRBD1	TGTGCCTGGAGTGTACAGGGGAATCAGCCCCAGCATTTT	CAWSVQGNQPQHF
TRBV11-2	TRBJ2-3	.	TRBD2	TGTGCCAGCAGCTTAACTCGCGGGGGGTTGACAGATACGCAGTATTTT	CASSLTRGGLTDTQYF
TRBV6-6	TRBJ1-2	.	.	TGTGCCAGCACTAAAACAGGGCAGGGCTACACCTTC	CASTKTGQGYTF
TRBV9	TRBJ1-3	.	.	TGTGCCAGCCTACTCATACCAAAAAGGCCCACAGTTGTCCCCTCATCCATATATTTT	CASLLIPKRPTVVPSSIYF
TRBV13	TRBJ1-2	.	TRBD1	TGTGCCAGCAGCAGGAGACAGGGAGGAGAGGGCTACACCTTC	CASSRRQGGEGYTF
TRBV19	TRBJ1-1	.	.	TGTGCCAGTAGTATCTCAGGGGTGGGCACTGAAGCTTTCTTT	CASSISGVGTEAFF
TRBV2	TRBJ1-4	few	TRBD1	TGTGCCAGCTACAGGGGGAGCACTAATGAAAAACTGTTTTTT	CASYRGSTNEKLFF
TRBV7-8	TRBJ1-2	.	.	TGTGCCAGCAGCCTGGACGAAAACAGGGACGGCTACACCTTC	CASSLDENRDGYTF
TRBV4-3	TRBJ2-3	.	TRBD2	TGCGCCAGCAGCCTGGGACTAAGCACAGATACGCAGTATTTT	CASSLGLSTDTQYF
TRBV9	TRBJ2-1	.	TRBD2	TGTGCCAGCAGCGTAGGGCTGGCTAGCGGTATTAATGAGCAGTTCTTC	CASSVGLASGINEQFF
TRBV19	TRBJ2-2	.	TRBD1	TGTGCCAGTAGAAGAAGGACGGGACAGGGGGCTCGTTCGATCAACACCGGGGAGCTGTTTTTT	CASRRRTGQGARSINTGELFF
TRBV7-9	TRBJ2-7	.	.	TGTGCCAGCAGCTTAGCGACGGGGAGCGAGCAGTACTTC	CASSLATGSEQYF
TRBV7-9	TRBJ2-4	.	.	TGTGCCAGCAGCCACAGGGACCGTCCCATTCAGTACTTC	CASSHRDRPIQYF
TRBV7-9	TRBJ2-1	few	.	TGTGCCAGCAGCTTACGGGACTTCTCCTACAATGAGCAGTTCTTC	CASSLRDFSYNEQFF
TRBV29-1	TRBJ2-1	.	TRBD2	TGCAGCGTTGCAACTAGCGGGGACTATAATGAGCAGTTCTTC	CSVATSGDYNEQFF
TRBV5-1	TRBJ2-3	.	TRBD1	TGCGCCAGCAGCCGACTGGACAGGGCGGGCACAGATACGCAGTATTTT	CASSRLDRAGTDTQYF
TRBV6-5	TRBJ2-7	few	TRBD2	TGTGCCAGCAAGCGGGGCCCCGATTGGAGGGACGAGCAGTACTTC	CASKRGPDWRDEQYF
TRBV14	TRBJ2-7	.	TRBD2	TGTGCCAGCAGCCCGACTAGCGGGGGGGCCAACGAGCAGTACTTC	CASSPTSGGANEQYF
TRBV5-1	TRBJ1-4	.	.	TGCGCCAGCAGCTTGGGGGGTCGAGGGACTAATGAAAAACTGTTTTTT	CASSLGGRGTNEKLFF
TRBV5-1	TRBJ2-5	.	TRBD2	TGCGCCAGCAGCTTGGTTGGGACTAGTCAGGGAGAGACCCAGTACTTC	CASSLVGTSQGETQYF
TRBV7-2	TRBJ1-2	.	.	TGTGCCAGTTTCAATTACGGTGGCTACACCTTC	CASFNYGGYTF
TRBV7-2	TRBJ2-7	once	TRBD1	TGTGCCAGCAGCGTAGGACAGGGGCCTTACTACGAGCAGTACTTC	CASSVGQGPYYEQYF
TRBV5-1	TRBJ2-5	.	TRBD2	TGCGCCAGCCAGGGACTAGCGGGGGGGCAAGAGACCCAGTACTTC	CASQGLAGGQETQYF
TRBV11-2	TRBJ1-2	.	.	TGTGCCAGCAGCTTAGGGGGAGGGACAAGATATGGCTACACCTTC	CASSLGGGTRYGYTF
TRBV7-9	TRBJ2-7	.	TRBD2	TGTGCCAGCAGCTTAGTACTAGCGGGGGTGACAAGAACCTACGAGCAGTACTTC	CASSLVLAGVTRTYEQYF
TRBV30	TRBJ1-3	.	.	TGTGCCTGGAGTACCCGAGGGAACTCTGGAAACACCATATATTTT	CAWSTRGNSGNTIYF
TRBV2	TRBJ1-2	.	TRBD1	TGTGCCAGCAATTGGGGGCAGGGGGACTATGGCTACACCTTC	CASNWGQGDYGYTF
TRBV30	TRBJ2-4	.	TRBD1	TGTGCCTTTAGACAGGGAAACATTCAGTACTTC	CAFRQGNIQYF
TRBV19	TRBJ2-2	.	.	TGTGCCAGTACTCCGGGGGGGGAGCTGTTTTTT	CASTPGGELFF
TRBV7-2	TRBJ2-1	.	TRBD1	TGTGCCAGCAGCACGGGACAGGGAACTGCAAATGAGCAGTTCTTC	CASSTGQGTANEQFF
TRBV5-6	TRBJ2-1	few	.	TGTGCCAGCACAAGCGATGAGCAGTTCTTC	CASTSDEQFF
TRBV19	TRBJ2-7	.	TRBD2	TGTGCCAGTAGTAGTTTAGCGGGGGCCGTCTACGAGCAGTACTTC	CASSSLAGAVYEQYF
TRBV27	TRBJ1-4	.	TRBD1	TGTGCCAGCAGTTTCCGCCCTTTCGGTAGGGGGCTTTCATCAACTAATGAAAAACTGTTTTTT	CASSFRPFGRGLSSTNEKLFF
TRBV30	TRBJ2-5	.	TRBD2	TGTGCCTGGGACCCGGGACTAGCGGGGGGGCAAGAGACCCAGTACTTC	CAWDPGLAGGQETQYF
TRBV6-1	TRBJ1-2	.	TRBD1	TGTGCCGGAATGACAGGGTCTCATGGCTACACCTTC	CAGMTGSHGYTF
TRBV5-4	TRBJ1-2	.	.	TGTGCCCGGACCCTGGGGGGGGATAACTATGGCTACACCTTC	CARTLGGDNYGYTF
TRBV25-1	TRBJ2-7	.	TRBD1	TGTGCCAGCAGGGGCGGAGACAGGGGGTCCGACGAGCAGTACTTC	CASRGGDRGSDEQYF
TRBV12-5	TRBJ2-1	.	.	TGTGCTAGTGGCCTCCGGACAAGTTCAGATGAGCAGTTCTTC	CASGLRTSSDEQFF
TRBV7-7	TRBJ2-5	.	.	TGTGCCAGCAGCTTAGACCCTAGCCACAGTGAGACCCAGTACTTC	CASSLDPSHSETQYF
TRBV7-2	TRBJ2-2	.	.	TGTGCCAGCAGCTTAGTGGTGGGGCTAAGCACCGGGGAGCTGTTTTTT	CASSLVVGLSTGELFF
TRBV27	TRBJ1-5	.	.	TGTGCCAGCAGTTTTCATAATCAGCCCCAGCATTTT	CASSFHNQPQHF
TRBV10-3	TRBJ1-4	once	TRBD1	TGTGCCATCAGTGACCAAGGACAGGGAACTAATGAAAAACTGTTTTTT	CAISDQGQGTNEKLFF